A single sample is the source of the 29 T cell receptor beta chains below, sequenced in a study of T cell changes during pregnancy in multiple sclerosis (dated by TCRdb to 2018 to 2020). The library was obtained by the immunoSEQ multiplex PCR assay. Sourced from immuneACCESS, this table was stored by TCRdb with only in-frame sequences that have V and J called. A share of the clones is absent; for the studies checked, an unresolved V gene accounts for under half, and the remainder has no known explanation. The sample table contains about 55,000 clones; only one count was recorded for 80% to 90% of them. Around 0.57% of the sample goes to the ten largest clones. Here the sequenced sample was CD4+ T cells from peripheral blood mononuclear cells, taken in the first trimester of pregnancy. The receptor source for this set is a female donor with multiple sclerosis, enrolled in a pregnancy study.

The chain joins TRBV7-2 to TRBJ1-2; tentative D call: TRBD1 (6 bases). Germline V CDR1 and CDR2: SGHTA, FQGNSA. The CDR3 totals 16 residues. The ends were cut back, 3 bases at V and 4 bases at J, with 18 bases in the middle. CDR3 amino acids: CASSFLNRDRVYGYTF. The CDR3 DNA is TGTGCCAGCAGCTTCCTAAACAGGGATAGGGTCTATGGCTACACCTTC.

This clone showed up just once. The CDR3: CASSQDILGGQAGGTDTQYF. The CDR3 region has the DNA TGCGCCAGCAGCCAAGATATCCTTGGGGGGCAAGCGGGAGGCACAGATACGCAGTATTTT. The V call is TRBV4-1, the J call TRBJ2-3, with TRBD2 identical over 8 bases. The CDR3 covers 20 residues. Per the germline V gene, CDR1 is MGHRA and CDR2 is YSYEKL. The V segment lost 0 bases and the J segment 1 base; nucleotides outside the gene matches: 15.

The chain joins TRBV7-8 to TRBJ2-2; TRBD1 aligns across 10 bases. The CDR3 contains 15 residues. V trimming: 5 bases; J trimming: 7 bases; junction bases outside the gene matches: 7. Germline CDR1 and CDR2: SGHVS and FQNEAQ. The CDR3 here is CASSTRQGAFGELFF. The CDR3 nucleotides are TGTGCCAGCAGCACCCGACAGGGGGCTTTCGGGGAGCTGTTTTTT.

The gene calls are TRBV4-2 and TRBJ2-3; 8 nucleotides match TRBD2. The ends lost 4 bases at V and 2 bases at J; junction bases unmatched: 2. CDR3 size: 14 residues. Germline V gene lookup returns CDR1 LGHNA and CDR2 YNFKEQ. CDR3: CASSPGGVTDTQYF. In nucleotides, the CDR3 is TGTGCCAGCAGCCCCGGGGGGGTCACAGATACGCAGTATTTT.

V usage is TRBV2 and J usage is TRBJ1-2; D is undetermined. V lost 5 bases and J lost 4, with 11 bases in between. From germline, CDR1 is SNHLY and CDR2 FYNNEI. CDR3 length equals 13 residues. CDR3 amino acids: CASSPEVGYGYTF. CDR3 DNA: TGTGCCAGCAGTCCAGAGGTCGGCTATGGCTACACCTTC.

The chain links TRBV5-1 to TRBJ1-1; D uncertain. CDR3 length equals 14 residues. V was trimmed by 9 bases and J by 0 bases, leaving 15 bases between them. Germline CDR1 reads SGHRS; CDR2 reads YFSETQ. CDR3 sequence reads: CATKSQNMNTEAFF. CDR3 DNA sequence: TGCGCCACCAAGTCACAAAACATGAACACTGAAGCTTTCTTT.

This clone has a single count. The chain combines TRBV28 with TRBJ1-5, with TRBD1 identical over 7 bases. V lost 4 bases and J lost 1; bases outside the gene matches: 7. Germline V gives CDR1 MDHEN, CDR2 SYDVKM. CDR3 length equals 16 residues. CDR3 amino acids: CASSWGQTFSNQPQHF. The CDR3 DNA sequence: TGTGCCAGCAGTTGGGGACAGACTTTCAGCAATCAGCCCCAGCATTTT.

The chain combines TRBV28 with TRBJ2-1; 14 bases map to TRBD2. The ends lost 6 bases at V and 9 bases at J; junction bases unmatched: 7. The germline gives CDR1 MDHEN, CDR2 SYDVKM. This CDR3 is built from 15 residues. Here the CDR3 DNA reads TGTGCCAGCAGATGGGGACTAGCGGGAGCGGGTGAGCAGTTCTTC. Translating it yields CASRWGLAGAGEQFF.

This chain uses TRBV7-2 with TRBJ2-7, with 7 bases that match TRBD1. Germline CDR1 and CDR2: SGHTA and FQGNSA. V shed 3 bases and J 0 bases; nucleotides not matched to a gene: 2. The CDR3 covers 14 residues. The DNA of the CDR3 is TGTGCCAGCAGCTTGGACAGGAGCTCCTACGAGCAGTACTTC. This gives the protein CASSLDRSSYEQYF.

This clone came up a few times. The chain has TRBV7-8 and TRBJ2-5, with 9 positions matching TRBD1. Germline CDR1 and CDR2: SGHVS and FQNEAQ. The CDR3 extends over 15 amino acids. Germline trimming cut 1 base from V and 4 bases from J; bases unmatched to any gene: 4. CDR3 bases: TGTGCCAGCAGCTTAGACAGGGGGCATGGAGAGACCCAGTACTTC. Its protein product is CASSLDRGHGETQYF.

The chain carries TRBV13 and TRBJ2-1, with TRBD2 matching over 9 bases. Germline V gene sequence: CDR1 PRHDT, CDR2 FYEKMQ (reference sequence). V dropped 0 bases and J dropped 3; count of bases not matched to a gene: 3. This CDR3 is 16 amino acids long. The CDR3 region has the DNA TGTGCCAGCAGCTTAGGTGCGGGGGGGAACTACAATGAGCAGTTCTTC. It specifies CASSLGAGGNYNEQFF.

This sequence joins TRBV5-5 and TRBJ1-3; D is ambiguous. The CDR3 extends over 16 amino acids. Per germline, CDR1 SGHKS and CDR2 YYEKEE (reference sequence). Trimming cost V 0 bases and J 2 bases, with 12 bases left between them. The CDR3 protein is CASSLAAVTTGNTIYF. The DNA for the CDR3 is TGTGCCAGCAGCTTGGCTGCGGTAACAACTGGAAACACCATATATTTT.

The V and J genes are TRBV7-8 and TRBJ2-2, with D unresolved. Per the germline V gene, CDR1 is SGHVS and CDR2 is FQNEAQ. V was trimmed by 8 bases and J by 2 bases, leaving 15 bases between them. The CDR3 runs to 15 residues. The CDR3 sequence: CASGPGRFNTGELFF. CDR3 DNA sequence: TGTGCCAGCGGCCCCGGCAGGTTCAACACCGGGGAGCTGTTTTTT.

This chain joins TRBV4-1 and TRBJ2-7, with 11 bases that match TRBD2. Germline CDR1 and CDR2: MGHRA and YSYEKL. This CDR3 comprises 15 residues. Unmatched junction bases numbered 2, after V lost 2 bases and J lost 2 bases. In DNA form, the CDR3 reads TGCGCCAGCAGCCAACTAGCGGGGGGACCCTACGAGCAGTACTTC. Its translation is CASSQLAGGPYEQYF.

The chain has TRBV19 and TRBJ1-4; 10 nucleotides line up with TRBD1. Germline V gives CDR1 LNHDA, CDR2 SQIVND (reference sequence). The CDR3 length is 15 residues. The V segment lost 6 bases and the J segment 5 bases; nucleotides outside the gene matches: 6. The CDR3 nucleotides are TGTGCCAGTAGACCTGACAGGGGGCGGAATGAAAAACTGTTTTTT. It specifies CASRPDRGRNEKLFF.

The chain recombines TRBV21-1 with TRBJ1-5; TRBD1, the table's D call, lacks a check against the DNA. TRBV21-1 is described as a pseudogene. The length of the CDR3 is 16 residues. The CDR3 here is CASSKPLDSYNQPQHF. The CDR3 DNA reads as TGTGCCAGCAGCAAACCGCTGGACAGCTACAATCAGCCCCAGCATTTT.

This clone was counted only a few times. The chain couples TRBV7-2 to TRBJ1-3; possible D gene TRBD1, 5 bases. Germline lookup yields CDR1 SGHTA and CDR2 FQGNSA. The CDR3 totals 16 residues. V was cut by 5 bases and J by 0 bases, with 14 bases left in between. The CDR3 is CASSARAGGSGNTIYF. CDR3 sequence (DNA): TGTGCCAGCAGCGCGAGGGCCGGGGGCTCTGGAAACACCATATATTTT.

The chain uses TRBV27 and TRBJ2-1; D might be TRBD1 (6 bases). CDR3 length: 15 amino acids. Germline CDR1 and CDR2: MNHEY and SMNVEV (reference sequence). Deletions cut 10 bases from V and 3 bases from J, with 19 bases between. The CDR3 is CATNRQARGYNEQFF. The CDR3, as DNA: TGTGCCACCAACCGACAGGCAAGAGGCTACAATGAGCAGTTCTTC.

This rearrangement joins TRBV18 to TRBJ2-7, with a weak D call TRBD1 (6 bases). Trimming stripped 8 bases from V and 0 bases from J, with 11 bases between. CDR1 and CDR2 from the germline V gene are KGHSH and LQKENI. The CDR3 runs to 13 residues. In DNA form, the CDR3 reads TGTGCCAGCCGTCAGGACAGCTCCTACGAGCAGTACTTC. As protein: CASRQDSSYEQYF.

The chain is built from TRBV28 and TRBJ1-1; tentative D call: TRBD1 (6 bases). The ends were cut back, 6 bases at V and 2 bases at J, with 19 bases in the middle. The CDR3 has 16 residues. Germline values: CDR1 MDHEN, CDR2 SYDVKM. The CDR3 loop reads CASRYLTGLTNTEAFF. CDR3 nucleotides: TGTGCCAGCAGATATCTTACAGGGTTAACAAACACTGAAGCTTTCTTT.

This rearrangement joins TRBV11-2 to TRBJ2-2; tentatively, D is TRBD2 (5 bases). V lost 5 bases and J 6 bases, leaving 13 bases between the germline ends. Looked up from germline, CDR1 is SGHAT and CDR2 is FQNNGV. This CDR3 spans 14 amino acids. CDR3 sequence: CASSRPGKAGELFF. CDR3 DNA: TGTGCCAGCAGCCGTCCGGGAAAGGCCGGGGAGCTGTTTTTT.

The rearrangement links TRBV4-3 to TRBJ1-6, with D unresolved. V was shortened by 0 bases and J by 2 bases, with 5 bases between the two germline ends. CDR1 is LGHNA, CDR2 YSLEER, per germline. This CDR3 is 15 amino acids long. CDR3 residues: CASSQESAYNSPLHF. CDR3 coding DNA: TGCGCCAGCAGCCAAGAATCAGCCTATAATTCACCCCTCCACTTT.

V and J are TRBV7-9 and TRBJ1-6; D uncertain. This CDR3 comprises 13 residues. V lost 1 base, J lost 7 bases, and 5 bases lay in between. CDR1 SEHNR and CDR2 FQNEAQ come from the germline V gene (reference sequence). For the CDR3, the DNA is TGTGCCAGCAGCTTAGAAGAGAATTCACCCCTCCACTTT. Amino acid sequence: CASSLEENSPLHF.

In this sample, this clone turned up once. The V and J genes are TRBV30 and TRBJ1-6, with D unclear. Germline CDR1 GTSNPN, CDR2 SVGIG (reference sequence). V was shortened by 0 bases and J by 7 bases, with 16 bases between the two germline ends. The CDR3 sequence is 16 residues long. DNA for the CDR3: TGTGCCTGGAGTGTCCCTAGAGGGTTTGGGAATTCACCCCTCCACTTT. Residues: CAWSVPRGFGNSPLHF.

J is TRBJ1-2 and V is TRBV7-9; no definite D call. Trimming cost V 5 bases and J 5 bases, with 9 bases left between them. Per germline, CDR1 SEHNR and CDR2 FQNEAQ (reference sequence). The CDR3 length is 12 residues. The CDR3 loop reads CASSRQDYGYTF. The DNA for the CDR3 is TGTGCCAGCAGCCGCCAGGATTATGGCTACACCTTC.

This clone was counted a single time. The genes are TRBV29-1 and TRBJ2-1, with TRBD2 as a possible D gene (5 bases). Trimming removed 4 bases from V and 0 bases from J, with 13 bases in between. Germline values: CDR1 SQVTM, CDR2 ANQGSEA. The CDR3 is made up of 15 amino acids. CDR3 residues: CSVAPTGSSYNEQFF. CDR3 nucleotides: TGCAGCGTTGCCCCTACGGGGAGCTCCTACAATGAGCAGTTCTTC.

The chain is built from TRBV27 and TRBJ1-5, with D perhaps matching TRBD1 (6 bases). From germline, CDR1 is MNHEY and CDR2 SMNVEV (reference sequence). Trimming left V 2 bases short and J 10 bases short, with 18 bases between. CDR3 length: 15 amino acids. This chain's CDR3 is CASSLQQGGGGPQHF. CDR3 DNA: TGTGCCAGCAGTTTACAACAGGGTGGGGGTGGACCCCAGCATTTT.

The chain links TRBV5-8 to TRBJ1-1; D ambiguous. The ends were cut back, 0 bases at V and 13 bases at J, with 13 bases in the middle. CDR1 is SGHTS and CDR2 is YDEGEE in the germline V gene. The CDR3 is made up of 12 amino acids. The CDR3 DNA reads as TGTGCCAGCAGCTTGGGTGTGGTGCGTGGTTTCTTT. This translates into CASSLGVVRGFF.

The gene calls are TRBV10-2 and TRBJ1-5; the D is unclear. Trimming took off 4 bases at V and 2 bases at J, with 9 bases between the two ends. The CDR3 is 14 amino acids. Per the germline V gene, CDR1 is WSHSY and CDR2 is SAAADI. As DNA, the CDR3 is TGCGCCAGCAGTGTTGAGAGGGGCAATCAGCCCCAGCATTTT. Its translation: CASSVERGNQPQHF.